Each of the 26 T cell receptor beta chains below was sequenced from the same sample in a study of shared clonotypes between healthy human individuals. The protocol was immunoSEQ multiplex PCR, while the TCRdb copy is restricted to in-frame clones and leaves out a portion. This sample carries 950,000 to 1,200,000 clones, approximately 80% of them seen once, and the ten largest clones take 0.89%. Sequencing input: memory CD4+ T cells from PBMCs. Specified subset: CD45RA-negative fraction. The source is a man between 18 and 29 years old in good health. Some clones in this sample may be carry-over from other donors' samples.

The J gene is TRBJ1-4, the V gene TRBV5-6; 7 nucleotides match TRBD1. The CDR3 covers 15 residues. CDR1 and CDR2 (germline): SGHDT, YYEEEE. V shed 4 bases, J shed 7 bases, and the junction held 10 bases outside the gene matches. The CDR3 DNA sequence: TGTGCCAGCAGCGGGGCGACAGGGAATCGTGAAAAACTGTTTTTT. Encoded protein: CASSGATGNREKLFF.

On this clone itself: A much larger clone sits a single nucleotide away, making a read error possible. The V gene is TRBV11-2, the J gene TRBJ2-7, with D unresolved. The CDR3 contains 12 residues. Germline CDR1 and CDR2: SGHAT and FQNNGV. V was pared by 5 bases and J by 6 bases, with 11 bases between. CDR3: CASSDKDCEQYF. Written as DNA, the CDR3 is TGTGCCAGCAGCGACAAGGATTGCGAGCAGTACTTC.

CDR3 DNA: TGTGCCAGCAGTTTCTCTCCACGCCCGGGCTCCGGCGCCTACAATGAGCAGTTCTTC. Its translation is CASSFSPRPGSGAYNEQFF. The V and J genes are TRBV27 and TRBJ2-1, with D hard to call. There are 19 residues in the CDR3. Germline V gives CDR1 MNHEY, CDR2 SMNVEV (reference sequence). V was trimmed by 3 bases and J by 2 bases, leaving 23 bases between them.

Points on this clone: Other DNA sequences from this sample encode an identical CDR3 as well. J is TRBJ2-5 and V is TRBV9, with a tentative D call TRBD1 (6 bases). The tail of the sequence fits TRBJ2-7 better, so the J call may be wrong. The germline V gene encodes CDR1 SGDLS and CDR2 YYNGEE. The CDR3 extends over 14 amino acids. CDR3 loop: CASSEQGVPYEQYF. CDR3 coding DNA: TGTGCCAGCTCCGAACAGGGTGTCCCCTACGAGCAGTACTTC.

The chain links TRBV19 to TRBJ2-2, with 8 positions matching TRBD2. Germline V CDR1 and CDR2: LNHDA, SQIVND (reference sequence). CDR3 length: 14 amino acids. Trimming took 5 bases from V and 6 from J; bases not matched to a gene: 5. CDR3 sequence (DNA): TGTGCCAGTAGTTTACGGGAGGGTGCCGGGGAGCTGTTTTTT. Encoded protein: CASSLREGAGELFF.

Written as DNA, the CDR3 is TGTGCCAGCAGCCCTCTGGACAGGGGGTATGGCTACACCTTC. It encodes CASSPLDRGYGYTF. This sequence joins TRBV28 and TRBJ1-2; TRBD1 matches at 10 bases. Germline assignment: CDR1 MDHEN and CDR2 SYDVKM. V trimming: 6 bases; J trimming: 5 bases; junction bases outside the gene matches: 6. The CDR3 covers 14 residues.

As to this clone: Other DNA sequences in the same sample also yield this CDR3. This chain connects TRBV7-3 to TRBJ2-1; D may be TRBD1 (6 bases). V was trimmed by 5 bases and J by 1 base, leaving 6 bases between them. CDR1 and CDR2 from the germline V gene are SGHTA and FQGTGA. This CDR3 comprises 13 residues. CDR3 amino acids: CASSQGSYNEQFF. CDR3 bases: TGTGCCAGCAGCCAGGGGTCCTACAATGAGCAGTTCTTC.

This clone was seen a single time. The V call is TRBV7-8, the J call TRBJ1-3; no firm D call. The ends were cut back, 2 bases at V and 0 bases at J, with 8 bases in the middle. The CDR3 totals 15 residues. CDR1 is SGHVS, CDR2 FQNEAQ, per germline. CDR3 in amino acids: CASSLKPPSGNTIYF. The CDR3, as DNA: TGTGCCAGCAGCTTAAAGCCTCCCTCTGGAAACACCATATATTTT.

This clone was observed a handful of times. V gene TRBV5-1 combines with J gene TRBJ1-1; D is uncertain. V gave up 1 base and J gave up 2 bases, with 6 bases separating them. The germline CDR1 and CDR2 sequences are SGHRS and YFSETQ. This CDR3 spans 13 amino acids. CDR3 nucleotides: TGCGCCAGCAGCTTGCGGAGTAACACTGAAGCTTTCTTT. Its translation: CASSLRSNTEAFF. Drawing the rest from reference TRBV5-1 and TRBJ1-1, the complete variable domain is KAGVTQTPRYLIKTRGQQVTLSCSPISGHRSVSWYQQTPGQGLQFLFEYFSETQRNKGNFPGRFSGRQFSNSRSEMNVSTLELGDSALYLCASSLRSNTEAFFGQGTRLTVV.

A note on this clone: This clone may be a read error of a much larger clone one base away. The rearrangement joins TRBV7-6 to TRBJ2-7; TRBD2 matches 7 bases. The CDR3 length is 14 residues. Germline V gene data show CDR1 as SGHVS and CDR2 as FNYEAQ. Trimming at V came to 3 bases and at J to 0 bases, leaving 2 bases not matched to a gene. Written as DNA, the CDR3 is TGTGCCAGCAGCTTCGGGGGGAGCTCCTACGAGCAGTACTTC. Translation gives CASSFGGSSYEQYF.

V gene TRBV27 combines with J gene TRBJ2-2, with D unclear. The length of the CDR3 is 15 residues. Deletions cut 2 bases from V and 6 bases from J, with 13 bases between. Germline CDR1 reads MNHEY; CDR2 reads SMNVEV (reference sequence). The CDR3 DNA is TGTGCCAGCAGTTTAGTGGACGGTCGGTCCGGGGAGCTGTTTTTT. Translating it yields CASSLVDGRSGELFF.

This clone was seen many times. CDR3 bases: TGCGCCAGCAGCTTAGAACCGGGACCAGAGCAGTTCTTC. It is translated as CASSLEPGPEQFF. J is TRBJ2-1 and V is TRBV5-1; possibly TRBD1 or TRBD2 for D (5 bases each). The CDR3 has 13 residues. V was trimmed by 2 bases and J by 10 bases, leaving 13 bases between them. Germline CDR1 is SGHRS and CDR2 is YFSETQ. The complete variable domain, with remaining parts taken from reference TRBV5-1 and TRBJ2-1, reads KAGVTQTPRYLIKTRGQQVTLSCSPISGHRSVSWYQQTPGQGLQFLFEYFSETQRNKGNFPGRFSGRQFSNSRSEMNVSTLELGDSALYLCASSLEPGPEQFFGPGTRLTVL.

The rearrangement uses TRBV11-3 and TRBJ2-6; TRBD1 might be the D (5 bases). CDR1 SGHNT and CDR2 YENEEA come from the germline V gene. Trimming stripped 5 bases from V and 2 bases from J, with 10 bases between. The CDR3 has 15 amino acids. The CDR3 sequence: CASSRGAAGANVLTF. The DNA of the CDR3 is TGTGCCAGCAGCCGTGGGGCTGCTGGGGCCAACGTCCTGACTTTC.

The chain employs TRBV5-4 and TRBJ2-7; weak D call: TRBD1 (5 bases). The V end lost 0 bases, the J end lost 3 bases, and 19 bases lay between the germline ends. The CDR3 consists of 17 residues. Germline values: CDR1 SGHNT, CDR2 YYREEE (reference sequence). CDR3: CASSLGVLAGRSYEQYF. In DNA form, the CDR3 reads TGTGCCAGCAGCTTGGGGGTTTTGGCAGGGCGTAGCTACGAGCAGTACTTC.

This rearrangement joins TRBV4-2 to TRBJ2-5; possible D gene TRBD2, 6 bases. Germline lookup yields CDR1 LGHNA and CDR2 YNFKEQ. This CDR3 has 15 amino acids. The germline V and J ends were trimmed by 0 bases and 10 bases, with 18 bases remaining between them. The CDR3, as DNA: TGTGCCAGCAGCCAAGATTCGCTAAATGAGCGGGTCCAGTACTTC. Amino acids: CASSQDSLNERVQYF.

This clone was seen once. The chain is built from TRBV5-1 and TRBJ2-2; D is perhaps TRBD2 (5 bases). V lost 5 bases, J lost 5 bases, and 19 bases lay in between. Germline V lookup: CDR1 SGHRS, CDR2 YFSETQ. The CDR3 has 16 amino acids. For the CDR3, the DNA is TGCGCCAGCAGGAGCGGTAGTAGGCAAGGGACCGGGGAGCTGTTTTTT. Amino acid sequence: CASRSGSRQGTGELFF. The full variable domain, with the rest looked up from reference TRBV5-1 and TRBJ2-2, is KAGVTQTPRYLIKTRGQQVTLSCSPISGHRSVSWYQQTPGQGLQFLFEYFSETQRNKGNFPGRFSGRQFSNSRSEMNVSTLELGDSALYLCASRSGSRQGTGELFFGEGSRLTVL.

V is TRBV9 and J is TRBJ2-2, with unresolved D. The germline CDR1 and CDR2 sequences are SGDLS and YYNGEE. V lost 0 bases and J 4 bases, leaving 7 bases between the germline ends. The CDR3 length is 14 residues. The CDR3 loop reads CASSVALPTGELFF. CDR3 DNA sequence: TGTGCCAGCAGCGTAGCTTTGCCCACCGGGGAGCTGTTTTTT.

The chain recombines TRBV5-4 with TRBJ2-7, with D perhaps TRBD1 or TRBD2 (5 bases each). V lost 1 base to trimming and J lost 6 bases, with 17 bases between them. The CDR3 length is 15 residues. CDR1 SGHNT and CDR2 YYREEE come from the germline V gene (reference sequence). The CDR3 region is CASSLRGWGSGEQYF. The CDR3 DNA reads TGTGCCAGCAGCTTGAGGGGCTGGGGGAGTGGCGAGCAGTACTTC. Supplemented by reference TRBV5-4 and TRBJ2-7, the full variable domain reads ETGVTQSPTHLIKTRGQQVTLRCSSQSGHNTVSWYQQALGQGPQFIFQYYREEENGRGNFPPRFSGLQFPNYSSELNVNALELDDSALYLCASSLRGWGSGEQYFGPGTRLTVT.

The rearrangement uses TRBV29-1 and TRBJ1-5; D is undetermined. The CDR3 consists of 14 residues. Germline values: CDR1 SQVTM, CDR2 ANQGSEA. With 5 bases removed from V and 4 bases from J, the gap between germline ends came to 15 bases. The CDR3 region has the DNA TGCAGCGTTATTGATCAGAACCTGAATCAGCCCCAGCATTTT. Amino acids: CSVIDQNLNQPQHF.

The chain uses TRBV6-1 and TRBJ1-2; 7 nucleotides align to TRBD1. Germline V gene lookup returns CDR1 MNHNS and CDR2 SASEGT. Trimming removed 6 bases from V and 4 bases from J; junction bases left unmatched: 8. The CDR3 totals 14 residues. CDR3 sequence: CASRYRDRGYGYTF. CDR3 in DNA: TGTGCCAGCAGGTACAGGGACAGAGGCTATGGCTACACCTTC.

The chain is built from TRBV7-3 and TRBJ2-7; 9 bases are a match to TRBD2. Germline loops: CDR1 SGHTA, CDR2 FQGTGA. The ends lost 0 bases at V and 6 bases at J; junction bases unmatched: 3. The CDR3 is made up of 14 amino acids. The CDR3 DNA reads TGTGCCAGCAGCTTAACCCTAGCGGGAAGCGAGCAGTACTTC. This translates into CASSLTLAGSEQYF. Supplemented by reference TRBV7-3 and TRBJ2-7, the full variable domain reads GAGVSQTPSNKVTEKGKYVELRCDPISGHTALYWYRQSLGQGPEFLIYFQGTGAADDSGLPNDRFFAVRPEGSVSTLKIQRTERGDSAVYLCASSLTLAGSEQYFGPGTRLTVT.

This clone has just a few counts. The CDR3 protein is CASSKQGSNTEAFF. The CDR3 region has the DNA TGTGCCAGTAGTAAACAGGGTTCGAACACTGAAGCTTTCTTT. The chain carries TRBV19 and TRBJ1-1; perhaps TRBD1 as D (6 bases). The CDR3 is made up of 14 amino acids. The V gene's germline CDR1 is LNHDA and CDR2 SQIVND (reference sequence). V was trimmed by 4 bases and J by 1 base, leaving 10 bases between them. Together with reference TRBV19 and TRBJ1-1, the CDR3 gives the full variable domain: DGGITQSPKYLFRKEGQNVTLSCEQNLNHDAMYWYRQDPGQGLRLIYYSQIVNDFQKGDIAEGYSVSREKKESFPLTVTSAQKNPTAFYLCASSKQGSNTEAFFGQGTRLTVV.

The chain couples TRBV9 to TRBJ2-1; 9 bases line up with TRBD2. The length of the CDR3 is 16 residues. Germline CDR1 SGDLS, CDR2 YYNGEE. Trimming removed 5 bases from V and 4 bases from J; junction bases left unmatched: 10. The CDR3: CASSRNLAGLYNEQFF. For the CDR3, the DNA is TGTGCCAGCAGTCGCAACCTAGCGGGACTATACAATGAGCAGTTCTTC.

The chain recombines TRBV28 with TRBJ2-5; either TRBD1 or TRBD2 may fit D (5 bases each). The germline V and J ends were trimmed by 5 bases and 7 bases, with 20 bases remaining between them. CDR1 and CDR2 from the germline V gene are MDHEN and SYDVKM. This CDR3 region has 15 residues. CDR3 loop: CASSVRDPIGRTQYF. Written as DNA, the CDR3 is TGTGCCAGCAGTGTCCGGGACCCCATCGGAAGGACCCAGTACTTC.

This chain joins TRBV27 and TRBJ2-2; no reliable D call. The germline V gene encodes CDR1 MNHEY and CDR2 SMNVEV (reference sequence). The CDR3 runs 13 residues. The ends were cut back, 2 bases at V and 5 bases at J, with 6 bases in the middle. This chain's CDR3 is CASSLGITGELFF. The CDR3 coding sequence is TGTGCCAGCAGTTTAGGTATTACCGGGGAGCTGTTTTTT.

The chain recombines TRBV7-3 with TRBJ2-5, with TRBD1 matching 8 bases. Germline CDR1 reads SGHTA; CDR2 reads FQGTGA. The CDR3 loop spans 15 amino acids. With V trimmed by 4 bases and J by 4 bases, 8 bases remained unmatched. Written as DNA, the CDR3 is TGTGCCAGCAGCTCTCAAGGACAGGGAGGAGAGACCCAGTACTTC. Translating gives CASSSQGQGGETQYF.